A selection of T cell receptor beta chains follows, all from one sample in a study of CD8 T cells in ankylosing spondylitis. TCRdb re-called the 5' RACE reads with MiXCR, one entry per CDR3 protein. The data contain 30,000 to 45,000 distinct CDR3 sequences, about 15% of them singletons. The sample comprised blood. Every receptor here comes from a male donor with ankylosing spondylitis or in good health (not recorded which). The CDR3 runs from the conserved cysteine through the conserved F or W. D genes are given only for firm matches. Only part of the rows carry a size: once, few, many, or a class if the clone is expanded.

v_call: TRBV5-1; d_call: -; j_call: TRBJ2-3; clone_size: few; cdr3_nt: TGCGCCAGCAGGTCAGGACCTAGCACAGATACGCAGTATTTT; cdr3_aa: CASRSGPSTDTQYF
v_call: TRBV2; d_call: TRBD1; j_call: TRBJ2-1; clone_size: few; cdr3_nt: TGTGCCAGCAGTGACCGGGACAGGGCATCCGCTGAGCAGTTCTTC; cdr3_aa: CASSDRDRASAEQFF
v_call: TRBV7-2; d_call: -; j_call: TRBJ2-7; clone_size: few; cdr3_nt: TGTGCCAGCAGCCTAGTCCCAGGGAACTCCTACGAGCAGTACTTC; cdr3_aa: CASSLVPGNSYEQYF
v_call: TRBV29-1; d_call: -; j_call: TRBJ2-1; clone_size: -; cdr3_nt: TGCAGCGTTGGGACCGATGAGCAGTTCTTC; cdr3_aa: CSVGTDEQFF
v_call: TRBV20-1; d_call: -; j_call: TRBJ2-3; clone_size: -; cdr3_nt: TGCGGTGCTAGGGGCAGCACAGATACGCAGTATTTT; cdr3_aa: CGARGSTDTQYF
v_call: TRBV5-1; d_call: TRBD2; j_call: TRBJ2-3; clone_size: -; cdr3_nt: TGCGCCAGCAGCGGCTACGGGACTAGCGGGAGAGAGACAGATACGCAGTATTTT; cdr3_aa: CASSGYGTSGRETDTQYF
v_call: TRBV2; d_call: TRBD2; j_call: TRBJ2-1; clone_size: -; cdr3_nt: TGTGCCACCGCAGGACGGGGGGGTTCGACCTACAATGAGCAGTTCTTC; cdr3_aa: CATAGRGGSTYNEQFF
v_call: TRBV5-1; d_call: -; j_call: TRBJ1-5; clone_size: few; cdr3_nt: TGCGCCAGCAGAAACAGTCCTGACATAAATCAGCCCCAGCATTTT; cdr3_aa: CASRNSPDINQPQHF
v_call: TRBV5-1; d_call: -; j_call: TRBJ2-1; clone_size: -; cdr3_nt: TGCGCCAGCAGCCCCGCATCTATTCCCTACAATGAGCAGTTCTTC; cdr3_aa: CASSPASIPYNEQFF
v_call: TRBV7-2; d_call: -; j_call: TRBJ1-5; clone_size: -; cdr3_nt: TGTGCCAGCACCAAAGACAGGTCCGGGGATCCCCAGCATTTT; cdr3_aa: CASTKDRSGDPQHF
v_call: TRBV10-3; d_call: -; j_call: TRBJ2-3; clone_size: few; cdr3_nt: TGTGCCATCAGTGAGTCGACTCGGGTAGATACGCAGTATTTT; cdr3_aa: CAISESTRVDTQYF
v_call: TRBV19; d_call: TRBD2; j_call: TRBJ2-1; clone_size: few; cdr3_nt: TGTGCCAGTAGTACGGGACTAGCGGGAACTAATGAGCAGTTCTTC; cdr3_aa: CASSTGLAGTNEQFF
v_call: TRBV28; d_call: -; j_call: TRBJ1-4; clone_size: -; cdr3_nt: TGTGCCAGCAGTCGGGAGGTAGAAAAACTGTTTTTT; cdr3_aa: CASSREVEKLFF
v_call: TRBV6-2/TRBV6-3; d_call: TRBD2; j_call: TRBJ2-5; clone_size: many; cdr3_nt: TGTGCCAGCAGCCGACTAGCGGGGGAGCAAGAGACCCAGTACTTC; cdr3_aa: CASSRLAGEQETQYF
v_call: TRBV14; d_call: -; j_call: TRBJ2-2; clone_size: -; cdr3_nt: TGTGCCAGCAGCCAAGATAACAGGATTAACACCGGGGAGCTGTTTTTT; cdr3_aa: CASSQDNRINTGELFF
v_call: TRBV7-2; d_call: TRBD1; j_call: TRBJ1-4; clone_size: few; cdr3_nt: TGTGCCAGCAGCTTAGCGGGACAGGGGTCGGAAAAACTGTTTTTT; cdr3_aa: CASSLAGQGSEKLFF
v_call: TRBV29-1; d_call: -; j_call: TRBJ2-3; clone_size: -; cdr3_nt: TGCAGCGTGTTAGGGGTAGGTGGGACAGATACGCAGTATTTT; cdr3_aa: CSVLGVGGTDTQYF
v_call: TRBV7-2; d_call: TRBD2; j_call: TRBJ2-7; clone_size: few; cdr3_nt: TGTGCCAGCAGCCCGACTAGCGGCCCTCGTTACGAGCAGTACTTC; cdr3_aa: CASSPTSGPRYEQYF
v_call: TRBV5-1; d_call: -; j_call: TRBJ2-2; clone_size: few; cdr3_nt: TGCGCCAGCAGCCCTCGTTCAGATCCCGGGGAGCTGTTTTTT; cdr3_aa: CASSPRSDPGELFF
v_call: TRBV12-3/TRBV12-4; d_call: -; j_call: TRBJ2-1; clone_size: few; cdr3_nt: TGTGCCAGCCGTATTCGTACTAGGTTCCACAATGAGCAGTTCTTC; cdr3_aa: CASRIRTRFHNEQFF
v_call: TRBV29-1; d_call: TRBD1; j_call: TRBJ1-4; clone_size: -; cdr3_nt: TGCAGCGTCTTACGGACAGGGGATGAAAAACTGTTTTTT; cdr3_aa: CSVLRTGDEKLFF
v_call: TRBV29-1; d_call: -; j_call: TRBJ2-7; clone_size: few; cdr3_nt: TGCAGCGTTGTTTACAGCTACGAGCAGTACTTC; cdr3_aa: CSVVYSYEQYF
v_call: TRBV29-1; d_call: -; j_call: TRBJ1-1; clone_size: -; cdr3_nt: TGCAGCGCCTCAGGGTTTGGGAACACTGAAGCTTTCTTT; cdr3_aa: CSASGFGNTEAFF
v_call: TRBV9; d_call: TRBD1; j_call: TRBJ2-2; clone_size: few; cdr3_nt: TGTGCCAGCAGCAAAGCGGAGGACAGGGGGCAAGACACCGGGGAGCTGTTTTTT; cdr3_aa: CASSKAEDRGQDTGELFF
v_call: TRBV7-2; d_call: TRBD1; j_call: TRBJ2-3; clone_size: -; cdr3_nt: TGTGCCAGCAGCTTAGTGGGACAGGGGGCTAGCACAGATACGCAGTATTTT; cdr3_aa: CASSLVGQGASTDTQYF
v_call: TRBV6-6; d_call: -; j_call: TRBJ2-1; clone_size: few; cdr3_nt: TGTGCCAGCAGTTACGGCTATGAAGAGCAGTTCTTC; cdr3_aa: CASSYGYEEQFF
v_call: TRBV12-3/TRBV12-4; d_call: TRBD1; j_call: TRBJ2-3; clone_size: few; cdr3_nt: TGTGCCAGCAGTCGACAGGGGGCAAAGGATACGCAGTATTTT; cdr3_aa: CASSRQGAKDTQYF
v_call: TRBV20-1; d_call: -; j_call: TRBJ2-3; clone_size: few; cdr3_nt: TGCAGTGCTAGGAGGGGTATCACGAATACGCAGTATTTT; cdr3_aa: CSARRGITNTQYF
v_call: TRBV6-2/TRBV6-3; d_call: -; j_call: TRBJ1-5; clone_size: -; cdr3_nt: TGTGCCAGCATCACCGGCGGGGGAGAGGGACCCCAGCATTTT; cdr3_aa: CASITGGGEGPQHF
v_call: TRBV7-9; d_call: -; j_call: TRBJ2-1; clone_size: once; cdr3_nt: TGTGCCAGCAGCACTACGGGGGTGCCTGAGCAGTTCTTC; cdr3_aa: CASSTTGVPEQFF
v_call: TRBV10-3; d_call: -; j_call: TRBJ2-5; clone_size: -; cdr3_nt: TGTGCCATCAGTGAGTCGCCCCCCGGCACCAACCAAGAGACCCAGTACTTC; cdr3_aa: CAISESPPGTNQETQYF
v_call: TRBV29-1; d_call: TRBD1; j_call: TRBJ2-7; clone_size: -; cdr3_nt: TGCAGCTTTACCGGGACAGGATACGAGCAGTACTTC; cdr3_aa: CSFTGTGYEQYF
v_call: TRBV27; d_call: TRBD2; j_call: TRBJ2-3; clone_size: -; cdr3_nt: TGTGCCAGCAGTTTAAGGAGACTAGCGGGGGACGAGGGCACAGATACGCAGTATTTT; cdr3_aa: CASSLRRLAGDEGTDTQYF
v_call: TRBV20-1; d_call: -; j_call: TRBJ1-1; clone_size: few; cdr3_nt: TGCAGTGCCGGCGACAAGAACACTGAAGCTTTCTTT; cdr3_aa: CSAGDKNTEAFF
v_call: TRBV7-2; d_call: -; j_call: TRBJ1-1; clone_size: few; cdr3_nt: TGTGCCAGCAGCTTAGTATCACTGAACACTGAAGCTTTCTTT; cdr3_aa: CASSLVSLNTEAFF
v_call: TRBV28; d_call: TRBD1; j_call: TRBJ2-3; clone_size: -; cdr3_nt: TGTGCCAGCTCGGGGACAGGGATTTTTAGAGATACGCAGTATTTT; cdr3_aa: CASSGTGIFRDTQYF
v_call: TRBV12-3/TRBV12-4; d_call: -; j_call: TRBJ1-1; clone_size: few; cdr3_nt: TGTGCCAGCATCGGGACCGGTAGTCTCGAAGCTTTCTTT; cdr3_aa: CASIGTGSLEAFF
v_call: TRBV5-1; d_call: -; j_call: TRBJ2-1; clone_size: few; cdr3_nt: TGCGCCAGCAGCTTGGTGGGCGGTGACCGGCGGGAGCAGTTCTTC; cdr3_aa: CASSLVGGDRREQFF
v_call: TRBV28; d_call: TRBD1; j_call: TRBJ1-2; clone_size: -; cdr3_nt: TGTGCCAGCAGTTTTGTTCCAGGGGGCTTCCGGGGAGCCTACTATGGCTACACCTTC; cdr3_aa: CASSFVPGGFRGAYYGYTF
v_call: TRBV12-3/TRBV12-4; d_call: -; j_call: TRBJ2-7; clone_size: -; cdr3_nt: TGTGCCAGCAGTTTTTTGCAAGACAGGGAGCAGTACTTC; cdr3_aa: CASSFLQDREQYF
v_call: TRBV7-2; d_call: TRBD2; j_call: TRBJ2-2; clone_size: -; cdr3_nt: TGTGCCAGCAGACCGACTAGCGGATACACCGGGGAGCTGTTTTTT; cdr3_aa: CASRPTSGYTGELFF
v_call: TRBV5-1; d_call: -; j_call: TRBJ2-3; clone_size: many; cdr3_nt: TGCGCCAGCAGCTTGGACCAGAGGGGGACAGATACGCAGTATTTT; cdr3_aa: CASSLDQRGTDTQYF
v_call: TRBV12-3/TRBV12-4; d_call: TRBD1; j_call: TRBJ2-2; clone_size: few; cdr3_nt: TGTGCCAGCAGATCGACAGGGGCCGGGGAGCTGTTTTTT; cdr3_aa: CASRSTGAGELFF
v_call: TRBV20-1; d_call: -; j_call: TRBJ2-2; clone_size: few; cdr3_nt: TGCAGTGCTAGAGATCTCGTGCGGTCCGGGGAGCTGTTTTTT; cdr3_aa: CSARDLVRSGELFF
v_call: TRBV6-2/TRBV6-3; d_call: -; j_call: TRBJ2-1; clone_size: -; cdr3_nt: TGTGCCAGCAGTTCCCTAGGGGGGGGCACCTATGAGCAGTTCTTC; cdr3_aa: CASSSLGGGTYEQFF
v_call: TRBV11-2; d_call: -; j_call: TRBJ2-3; clone_size: few; cdr3_nt: TGTGCCAGCAGCTTCGACGGACGGACTGGAGATACGCAGTATTTT; cdr3_aa: CASSFDGRTGDTQYF
v_call: TRBV5-1; d_call: -; j_call: TRBJ1-4; clone_size: -; cdr3_nt: TGCGCCAGCAGCTTGGGGCTACAGAGAACTAATGAAAAACTGTTTTTT; cdr3_aa: CASSLGLQRTNEKLFF
v_call: TRBV7-6; d_call: TRBD1; j_call: TRBJ2-6; clone_size: few; cdr3_nt: TGTGCCAGCAGCTTAGGGACAGGGGGTTCTGGGGCCAACGTCCTGACTTTC; cdr3_aa: CASSLGTGGSGANVLTF